This T cell receptor beta chain was captured in a study of Graves' ophthalmopathy and Graves' hyperthyroidism. Study conclusions and caveats: Thyroid clonotypes that were expanded above 0.001 frequency mostly also appeared in blood. Researchers report that a 13-signature model separated ophthalmopathy from stable hyperthyroidism, posting almost 90% sensitivity and 81.08% specificity.

The length of the CDR3 is 13 residues. Germline V gene sequence: CDR1 SGHRS, CDR2 YFSETQ. V was clipped by 0 bases and J by 3 bases, with 4 bases between them. Amplification from RNA transcripts yielded the TCR beta CDR3 regions. Investigators did first-round RT-PCR with HTBI primers, then second-round multiplex PCR. TCRdb re-called the multiplex PCR reads through MiXCR, storing one row per CDR3 protein. The sample has 650,000 to 800,000 distinct CDR3 sequences, about 41% seen once. Pregnant or lactating patients and those with other autoimmune diseases or uncontrolled infections were excluded. Points on this clonotype: What it binds is unknown.

The chain carries TRBV5-1 and TRBJ1-5; D is unclear. The TCR originated in an adult man with Graves' ophthalmopathy. Sequencing input: peripheral blood. CDR3 sequence: CASSLAANQPQHF. CDR3 coding DNA: TGCGCCAGCAGCTTGGCTGCCAATCAGCCCCAGCATTTT.